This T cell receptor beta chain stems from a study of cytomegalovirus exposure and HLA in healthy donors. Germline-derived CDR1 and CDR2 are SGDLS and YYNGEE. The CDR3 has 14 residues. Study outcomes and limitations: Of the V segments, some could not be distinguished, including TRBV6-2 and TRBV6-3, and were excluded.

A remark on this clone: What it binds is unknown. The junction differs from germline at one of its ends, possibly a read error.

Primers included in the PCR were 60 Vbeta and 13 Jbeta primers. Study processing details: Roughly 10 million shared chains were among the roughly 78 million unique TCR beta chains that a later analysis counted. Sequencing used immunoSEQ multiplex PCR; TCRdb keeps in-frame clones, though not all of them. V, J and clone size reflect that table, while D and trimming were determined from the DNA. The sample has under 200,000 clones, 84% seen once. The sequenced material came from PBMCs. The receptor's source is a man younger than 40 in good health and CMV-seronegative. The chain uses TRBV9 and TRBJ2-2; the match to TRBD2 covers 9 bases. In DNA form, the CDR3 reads TGTGCCAGCACCGGGACTAGCCTAACCGGGGGGCTGTTTTTT. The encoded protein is CASTGTSLTGGLFF. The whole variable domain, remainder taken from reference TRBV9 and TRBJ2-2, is DSGVTQTPKHLITATGQRVTLRCSPRSGDLSVYWYQQSLDQGLQFLIQYYNGEERAKGNILERFSAQQFPDLHSELNLSSLELGDSALYFCASTGTSLTGGLFFGEGSRLTVL.